These T cell receptor beta chains were read from a single sample in a study of regulatory T cells in long-lasting Graves disease. TCRdb re-called the multiplex PCR reads with MiXCR, one entry per CDR3 protein. The sample has 450,000 to 700,000 distinct CDR3 sequences; about 13% are singletons. The same data also contributed to another study, on T cells in Graves' hyperthyroidism and ophthalmopathy.

The starting material was peripheral blood mononuclear cells (PBMCs), obtained at new diagnosis, from a patient treated with antithyroid drugs. Receptors were obtained from a man aged 30-40 years with Graves disease. CDR3s include the opening cysteine and the closing phenylalanine or tryptophan. Fields, in order: CDR3 DNA, CDR3 protein, J gene, V gene, clone size, D gene. The D gene is left open where the match is weak. Rows give clone size only sometimes, using once, few, many, or a class for an expanded clone.

TGTGCCAGCAGTTACTCGCGGTTGACAGGGAGAGGCACCGGGGAGCTGTTTTTT	CASSYSRLTGRGTGELFF	TRBJ2-2	TRBV6-5	many	TRBD1
TGTGCCGGGCGGCAAGACAGTAATTCACCCCTCCACTTT	CAGRQDSNSPLHF	TRBJ1-6	TRBV12-3/TRBV12-4	many	-
TGTGCCAGCAACCGAGTGAGGGATCAGCCCCAGCATTTT	CASNRVRDQPQHF	TRBJ1-5	TRBV2	many	-
TGCAGTGTGGGGGAGACCCAGTACTTC	CSVGETQYF	TRBJ2-5	TRBV20-1	many	-
TGTGCCAGCAGACTGGACAACTACAATGAGCAGTTCTTC	CASRLDNYNEQFF	TRBJ2-1	TRBV6-1	-	-
TGTGCCAGCAGCTTAAATGGTGACAGTTTCACTGAAGCTTTCTTT	CASSLNGDSFTEAFF	TRBJ1-1	TRBV7-3	many	-
TGTGCCAGCTCACCGGGCAGGGGGGCTGAAGCTTTCTTT	CASSPGRGAEAFF	TRBJ1-1	TRBV18	many	TRBD1
TGTGCCAGCAGCTTAGGATGGAGCGGGGAGCGGGTAAATGAGCAGTTCTTC	CASSLGWSGERVNEQFF	TRBJ2-1	TRBV11-2	many	TRBD2
TGTGCCAGCAGTTTTGACGTAGACTATGGCTACACCTTC	CASSFDVDYGYTF	TRBJ1-2	TRBV12-3/TRBV12-4	-	-
TGCGCCAGCAGCCAAGGGCAGGGACAGAGCTCCTACGAGCAGTACTTC	CASSQGQGQSSYEQYF	TRBJ2-7	TRBV4-1	-	TRBD1
TGTGCCAGCAGGGACGACCCGGGGCAGCCCCAGCATTTT	CASRDDPGQPQHF	TRBJ1-5	TRBV12-3/TRBV12-4	many	-
TGTGCCAGCAGCAACAGGCTCCCGGATACGCAGTATTTT	CASSNRLPDTQYF	TRBJ2-3	TRBV27	many	-
TGCAGTGCTCCGAATCACAGAAATGAGCAGTTCTTC	CSAPNHRNEQFF	TRBJ2-1	TRBV20-1	many	-
TGTGCCAGCAGCCCACCCTGGGGTAGCGGTCAGGGGAATGAGCAGTTCTTC	CASSPPWGSGQGNEQFF	TRBJ2-1	TRBV7-2	few	-
TGTGCCAGCAGTCCGGGACTACTCGAGACCCAGTACTTC	CASSPGLLETQYF	TRBJ2-5	TRBV27	many	TRBD2
TGTGCCAGCAGCGGACGCACTAGGAATACGCAGTATTTT	CASSGRTRNTQYF	TRBJ2-3	TRBV11-2	few	-
TGCAGTGTTAGCCCCCCCCTGGAGCAGTACTTC	CSVSPPLEQYF	TRBJ2-7	TRBV20-1	-	-
TGTGCCAGCAGACCCCTAGGCGCCGACTCTGGGGCCAACGTCCTGACTTTC	CASRPLGADSGANVLTF	TRBJ2-6	TRBV2	many	-
TGTGCCAGCTCACATACCTTGGCAGGGGCGCACCTCTCTAGCACAGATACGCAGTATTTT	CASSHTLAGAHLSSTDTQYF	TRBJ2-3	TRBV18	-	-
TGCAGTGCTAGTCCCCCTCGGGGCACAGATACGCAGTATTTT	CSASPPRGTDTQYF	TRBJ2-3	TRBV20-1	-	-
TGCAGTGCTACGTCGGGGGGCGGGAGCGGGCGCACAGATACGCAGTATTTT	CSATSGGGSGRTDTQYF	TRBJ2-3	TRBV20-1	few	-
TGTGCCATCAGTGAGTCTTGGGATAGCAATCAGCCCCAGCATTTT	CAISESWDSNQPQHF	TRBJ1-5	TRBV10-3	many	-
TGTGCCAGCACCAGGGGAGGGGATACGCAGTATTTT	CASTRGGDTQYF	TRBJ2-3	TRBV12-3/TRBV12-4	many	-
TGTGCCAGCACCCTAGCGGGAGTCGGTGAGCAGTTCTTC	CASTLAGVGEQFF	TRBJ2-1	TRBV12-3/TRBV12-4	many	TRBD2
TGTGCCAGCAGCAGAAGCCTACCCCGCTCGGCGGGGAATGAGCAGTTCTTC	CASSRSLPRSAGNEQFF	TRBJ2-1	TRBV3-1	many	-
TGTGCCAGCAGCGTCCGCGGCGGAGATTACAATGAGCAGTTCTTC	CASSVRGGDYNEQFF	TRBJ2-1	TRBV5-8	few	-
TGTGCCAGCAACCCGACAGGGGCCAGCACAGATACGCAGTATTTT	CASNPTGASTDTQYF	TRBJ2-3	TRBV9	few	TRBD1
TGCAGTGCTAGAGATGTAACAGGGGGAAATCAGCCCCAGCATTTT	CSARDVTGGNQPQHF	TRBJ1-5	TRBV20-1	many	TRBD1
TGCAGTGCTAAAAACCAGGTCATGGGACTAGCGGGGAACACAGATACGCAGTATTTT	CSAKNQVMGLAGNTDTQYF	TRBJ2-3	TRBV20-1	few	TRBD2
TGCAGTGCTAGACCCGGTTGGGCCCTCCACTTT	CSARPGWALHF	TRBJ1-6	TRBV20-1	-	-
TGTGCCAGCAGCTTGGGACAGGGGGCGTCTGAAGCTTTCTTT	CASSLGQGASEAFF	TRBJ1-1	TRBV5-6	many	TRBD1
TGCAGTGCTATCGGGAGCGACTCCTACAATGAGCAGTTCTTC	CSAIGSDSYNEQFF	TRBJ2-1	TRBV20-1	many	-
TGTGCCAGCAGCCACTCAGGGACAGGGGGAAGCTCACCCCTCCACTTT	CASSHSGTGGSSPLHF	TRBJ1-6	TRBV6-1	many	TRBD1
TGTGCCAGTCAGGACAACGAGCAGTACTTC	CASQDNEQYF	TRBJ2-7	TRBV25-1	-	-
TGTGCCAGCAGTGAAATGTGGACCACCGGGGAGCTGTTTTTT	CASSEMWTTGELFF	TRBJ2-2	TRBV6-1	many	-
TGCGCCAGCAGCTTGACTCAAAGACAGACCTACGAGCAGTACTTC	CASSLTQRQTYEQYF	TRBJ2-7	TRBV5-1	-	-
TGTGCCAGCAGCCCCCGACAAAAGGGTCAGCCCCAGCATTTT	CASSPRQKGQPQHF	TRBJ1-5	TRBV12-3/TRBV12-4	many	-
TGTGCCAGCAGTTTCCGACAGGGGGCGTCTCAGCCCCAGCATTTT	CASSFRQGASQPQHF	TRBJ1-5	TRBV12-3/TRBV12-4	-	TRBD1
TGTGCCAGCAGGAGGGACAGGGGGATCAATGAGCAGTTCTTC	CASRRDRGINEQFF	TRBJ2-1	TRBV13	many	TRBD1
TGTGCCAGCAGTTACTCGGGAAGCGCCTTGAAAGAGACCCAGTACTTC	CASSYSGSALKETQYF	TRBJ2-5	TRBV6-6	many	-
TGTGCCAGCCGACTAGCGGATTCCACAGATACGCAGTATTTT	CASRLADSTDTQYF	TRBJ2-3	TRBV2	many	TRBD2
TGTGCCAGCAGCTCGGGGGCCGGCGGCGAGCAGTACTTC	CASSSGAGGEQYF	TRBJ2-7	TRBV11-2	many	-
TGTGCCAGCACCCCGGGGATTAAGAACAATCAGCCCCAGCATTTT	CASTPGIKNNQPQHF	TRBJ1-5	TRBV2	many	-
TGTGCCAGCTCACATTCCAGAGGCGGGAGGCCCGGTAATCAGCCCCAGCATTTT	CASSHSRGGRPGNQPQHF	TRBJ1-5	TRBV18	-	-
TGCGCCAGCAGCCTGCGGTACTCGGACAGGGGCGCTTTCTTT	CASSLRYSDRGAFF	TRBJ1-1	TRBV5-1	many	TRBD1
TGTGCCAGCAGTACCCCGCTCGGGGGGTTTAATGAGCAGTTCTTC	CASSTPLGGFNEQFF	TRBJ2-1	TRBV6-1	many	TRBD2
TGTGCCACGTCCGAGCTGGAGTACAATGAGCAGTTCTTC	CATSELEYNEQFF	TRBJ2-1	TRBV24-1	-	-
TGCAGCGTTATAACGGGAAGCTCTTCCTACGAGCAGTACTTC	CSVITGSSSYEQYF	TRBJ2-7	TRBV29-1	many	-
TGTGCCAGCAGTTTCAAGGGGCCGGCCATTGAAGCTTTCTTT	CASSFKGPAIEAFF	TRBJ1-1	TRBV28	many	-
TGTGCCACCAGCAGCTCGGACAGGGCCATCTCCTACGAGCAGTACTTC	CATSSSDRAISYEQYF	TRBJ2-7	TRBV15	-	TRBD1
TGTGCCAGTACGACAGGCGCTAACTATGGCTACACCTTC	CASTTGANYGYTF	TRBJ1-2	TRBV19	many	-
TGTGCCAGCAGCCAACGGGATGAGGAGACCCAGTACTTC	CASSQRDEETQYF	TRBJ2-5	TRBV4-2	-	-
TGTGCCAGCAATCCGGGACTAGCGGGAGGGGGTACGCAGTATTTT	CASNPGLAGGGTQYF	TRBJ2-3	TRBV27	many	TRBD2